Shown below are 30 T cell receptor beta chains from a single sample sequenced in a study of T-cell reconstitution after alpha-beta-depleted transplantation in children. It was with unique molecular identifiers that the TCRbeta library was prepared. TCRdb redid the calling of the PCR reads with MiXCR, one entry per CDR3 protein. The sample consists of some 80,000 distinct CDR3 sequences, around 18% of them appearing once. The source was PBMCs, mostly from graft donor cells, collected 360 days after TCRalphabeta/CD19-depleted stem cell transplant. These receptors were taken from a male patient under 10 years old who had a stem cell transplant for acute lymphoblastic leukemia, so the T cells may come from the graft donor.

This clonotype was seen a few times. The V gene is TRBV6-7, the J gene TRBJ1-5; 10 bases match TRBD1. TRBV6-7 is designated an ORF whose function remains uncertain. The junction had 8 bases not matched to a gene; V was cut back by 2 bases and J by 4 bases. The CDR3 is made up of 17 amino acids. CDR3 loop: CASSYRPTGGWNQPQHF. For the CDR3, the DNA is TGTGCCAGCAGTTACCGACCGACAGGGGGCTGGAATCAGCCCCAGCATTTT.

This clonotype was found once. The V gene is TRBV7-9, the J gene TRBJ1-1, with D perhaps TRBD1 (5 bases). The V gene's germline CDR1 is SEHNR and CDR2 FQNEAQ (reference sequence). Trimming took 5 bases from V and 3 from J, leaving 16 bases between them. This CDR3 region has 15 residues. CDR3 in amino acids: CASSNTGRGDTEAFF. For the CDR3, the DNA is TGTGCCAGCAGCAATACAGGCCGGGGAGACACTGAAGCTTTCTTT.

The CDR3 region has the DNA TGCGCCAGCATGAATAGCGGGACCTTGTACTACGAGCAGTACTTC. Amino acids: CASMNSGTLYYEQYF. This chain connects TRBV10-2 to TRBJ2-7; 8 bases match TRBD2. The V and J ends lost 7 bases and 3 bases, in that order; junction bases with no gene match: 11. Germline V gene data show CDR1 as WSHSY and CDR2 as SAAADI. The CDR3 contains 15 residues.

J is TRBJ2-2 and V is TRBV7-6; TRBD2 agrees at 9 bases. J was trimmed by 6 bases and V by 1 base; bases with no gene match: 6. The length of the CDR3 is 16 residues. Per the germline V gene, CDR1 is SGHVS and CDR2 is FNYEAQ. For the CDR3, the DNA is TGTGCCAGCAGCTTAGATCGCGGGAGGGCCCCCGGGGAGCTGTTTTTT. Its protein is CASSLDRGRAPGELFF.

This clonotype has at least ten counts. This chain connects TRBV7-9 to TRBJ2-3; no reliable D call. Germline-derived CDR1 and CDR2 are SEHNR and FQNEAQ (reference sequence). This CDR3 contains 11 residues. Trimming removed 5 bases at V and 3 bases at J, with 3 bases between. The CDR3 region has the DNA TGTGCCAGCAGCGATACAGATACGCAGTATTTT. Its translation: CASSDTDTQYF.

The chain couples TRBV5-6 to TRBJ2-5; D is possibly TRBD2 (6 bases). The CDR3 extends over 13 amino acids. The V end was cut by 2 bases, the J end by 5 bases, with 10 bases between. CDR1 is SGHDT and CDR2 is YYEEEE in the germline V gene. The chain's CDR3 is CASSFKGRETQYF. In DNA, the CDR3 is TGTGCCAGCAGCTTTAAAGGGAGGGAGACCCAGTACTTC.

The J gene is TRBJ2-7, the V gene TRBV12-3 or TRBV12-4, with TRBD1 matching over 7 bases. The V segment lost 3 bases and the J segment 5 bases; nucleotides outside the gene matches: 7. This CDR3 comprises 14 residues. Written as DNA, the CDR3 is TGTGCCAGCAGTTTCTACAGGGGACCTCACGAGCAGTACTTC. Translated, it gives CASSFYRGPHEQYF.

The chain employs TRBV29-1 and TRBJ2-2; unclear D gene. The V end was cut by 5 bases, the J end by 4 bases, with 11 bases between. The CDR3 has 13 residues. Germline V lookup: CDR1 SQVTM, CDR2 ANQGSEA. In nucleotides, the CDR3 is TGCAGCGTTTTAGGGCCGGTCACCGGGGAGCTGTTTTTT. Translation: CSVLGPVTGELFF.

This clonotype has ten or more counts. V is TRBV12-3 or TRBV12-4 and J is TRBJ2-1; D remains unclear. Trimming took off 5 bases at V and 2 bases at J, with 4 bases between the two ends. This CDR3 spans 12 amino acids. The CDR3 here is CASSPAYNEQFF. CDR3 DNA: TGTGCCAGCAGTCCGGCCTACAATGAGCAGTTCTTC.

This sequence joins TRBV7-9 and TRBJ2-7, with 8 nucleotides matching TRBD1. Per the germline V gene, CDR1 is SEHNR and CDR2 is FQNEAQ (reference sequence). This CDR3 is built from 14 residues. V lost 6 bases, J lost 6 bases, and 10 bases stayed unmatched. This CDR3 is CASRGRDRSPEQYF. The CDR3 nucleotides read TGTGCCAGCAGAGGCCGGGACAGGTCCCCCGAGCAGTACTTC.

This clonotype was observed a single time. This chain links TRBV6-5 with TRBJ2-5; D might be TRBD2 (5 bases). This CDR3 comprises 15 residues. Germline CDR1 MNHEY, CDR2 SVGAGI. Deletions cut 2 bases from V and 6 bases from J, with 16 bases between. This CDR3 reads CASSYTRGFRQTQYF. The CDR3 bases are TGTGCCAGCAGTTACACTCGCGGGTTCAGGCAGACCCAGTACTTC.

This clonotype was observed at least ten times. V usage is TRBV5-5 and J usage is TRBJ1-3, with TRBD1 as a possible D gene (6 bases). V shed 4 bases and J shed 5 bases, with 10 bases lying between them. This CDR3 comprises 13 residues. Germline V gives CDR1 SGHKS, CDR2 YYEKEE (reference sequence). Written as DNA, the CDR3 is TGTGCCAGCAGCCTTCAGGGGAGAAACACCATATATTTT. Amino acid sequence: CASSLQGRNTIYF.

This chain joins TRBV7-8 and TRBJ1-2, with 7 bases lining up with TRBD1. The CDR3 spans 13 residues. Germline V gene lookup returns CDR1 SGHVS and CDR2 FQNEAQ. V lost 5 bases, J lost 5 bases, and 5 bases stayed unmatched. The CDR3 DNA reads TGTGCCAGCAGCGCAGACAGGGCTTATGGCTACACCTTC. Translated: CASSADRAYGYTF.

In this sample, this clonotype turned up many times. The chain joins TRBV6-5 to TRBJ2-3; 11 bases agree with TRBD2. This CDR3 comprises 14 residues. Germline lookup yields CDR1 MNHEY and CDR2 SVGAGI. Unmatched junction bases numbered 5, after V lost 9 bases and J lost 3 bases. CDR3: CASMLAGGTDTQYF. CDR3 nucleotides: TGTGCCAGTATGCTAGCGGGAGGTACAGATACGCAGTATTTT.

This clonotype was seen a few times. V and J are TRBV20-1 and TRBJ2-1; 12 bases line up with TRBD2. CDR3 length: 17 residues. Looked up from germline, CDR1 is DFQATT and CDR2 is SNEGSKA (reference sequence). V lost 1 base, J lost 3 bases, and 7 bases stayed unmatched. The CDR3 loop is CSARGTSGVPRYNEQFF. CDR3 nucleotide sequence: TGCAGTGCTAGAGGGACTAGCGGGGTCCCCCGCTACAATGAGCAGTTCTTC.

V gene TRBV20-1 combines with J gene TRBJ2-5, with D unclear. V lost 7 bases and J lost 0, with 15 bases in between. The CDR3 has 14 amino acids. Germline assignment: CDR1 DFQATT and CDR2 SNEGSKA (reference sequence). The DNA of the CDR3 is TGCAGTGTTGGGGAATATGCCAACCAAGAGACCCAGTACTTC. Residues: CSVGEYANQETQYF.

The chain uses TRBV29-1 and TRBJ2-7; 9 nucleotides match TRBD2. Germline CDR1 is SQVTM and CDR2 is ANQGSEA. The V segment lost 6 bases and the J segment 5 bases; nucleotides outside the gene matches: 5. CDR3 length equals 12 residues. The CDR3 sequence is CSVGTSFHEQYF. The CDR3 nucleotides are TGCAGCGTCGGGACTAGCTTCCACGAGCAGTACTTC.

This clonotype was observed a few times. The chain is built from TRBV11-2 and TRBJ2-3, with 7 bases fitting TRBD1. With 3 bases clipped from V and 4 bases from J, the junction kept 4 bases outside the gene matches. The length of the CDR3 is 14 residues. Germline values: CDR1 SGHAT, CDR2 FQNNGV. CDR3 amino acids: CASSFTGAADTQYF. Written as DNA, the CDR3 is TGTGCCAGCAGCTTTACAGGGGCCGCAGATACGCAGTATTTT.

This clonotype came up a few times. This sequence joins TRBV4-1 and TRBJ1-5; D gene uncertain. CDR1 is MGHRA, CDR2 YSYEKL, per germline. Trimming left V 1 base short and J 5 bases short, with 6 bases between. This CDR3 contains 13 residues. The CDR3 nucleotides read TGCGCCAGCAGCCAAGTTTGGGATCAGCCCCAGCATTTT. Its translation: CASSQVWDQPQHF.

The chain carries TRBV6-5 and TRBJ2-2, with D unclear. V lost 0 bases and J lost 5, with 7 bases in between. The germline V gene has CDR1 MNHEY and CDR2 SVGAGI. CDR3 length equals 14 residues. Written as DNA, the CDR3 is TGTGCCAGCAGTTACTCTAGTTTTACCGGGGAGCTGTTTTTT. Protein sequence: CASSYSSFTGELFF.

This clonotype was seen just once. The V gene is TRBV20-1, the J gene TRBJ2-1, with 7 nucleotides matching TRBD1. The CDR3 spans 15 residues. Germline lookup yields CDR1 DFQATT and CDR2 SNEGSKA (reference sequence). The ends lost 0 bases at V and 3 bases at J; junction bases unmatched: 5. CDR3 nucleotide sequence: TGCAGTGCTAGAGATTTGGCAGGGGGCTACAATGAGCAGTTCTTC. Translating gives CSARDLAGGYNEQFF.

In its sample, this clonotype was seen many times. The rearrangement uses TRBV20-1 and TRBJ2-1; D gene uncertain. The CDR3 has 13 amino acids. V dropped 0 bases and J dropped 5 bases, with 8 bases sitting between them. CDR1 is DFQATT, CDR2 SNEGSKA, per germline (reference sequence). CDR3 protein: CSARDRWDNEQFF. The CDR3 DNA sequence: TGCAGTGCTAGAGATCGCTGGGACAATGAGCAGTTCTTC.

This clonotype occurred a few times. The CDR3 reads CSVVGTRYYEQYF. The CDR3 coding sequence is TGCAGCGTTGTAGGGACAAGGTACTACGAGCAGTACTTC. The chain uses TRBV29-1 and TRBJ2-7; D might be TRBD1 (6 bases). This CDR3 has 13 residues. Per germline, CDR1 SQVTM and CDR2 ANQGSEA. V was shortened by 4 bases and J by 3 bases, with 13 bases between the two germline ends.

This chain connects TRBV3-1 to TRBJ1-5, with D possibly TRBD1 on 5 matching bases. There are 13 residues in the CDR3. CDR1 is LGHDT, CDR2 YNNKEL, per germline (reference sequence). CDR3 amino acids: CALTGRLIKPQHF. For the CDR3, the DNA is TGTGCGTTAACGGGACGGCTAATCAAGCCCCAGCATTTT.

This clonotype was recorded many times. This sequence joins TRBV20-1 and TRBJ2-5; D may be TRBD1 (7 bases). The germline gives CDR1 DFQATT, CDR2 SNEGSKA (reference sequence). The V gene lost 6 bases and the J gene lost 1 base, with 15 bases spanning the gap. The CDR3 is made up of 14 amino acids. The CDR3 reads CSAPTGTFQETQYF. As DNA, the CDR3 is TGCAGTGCGCCGACAGGGACTTTCCAAGAGACCCAGTACTTC.

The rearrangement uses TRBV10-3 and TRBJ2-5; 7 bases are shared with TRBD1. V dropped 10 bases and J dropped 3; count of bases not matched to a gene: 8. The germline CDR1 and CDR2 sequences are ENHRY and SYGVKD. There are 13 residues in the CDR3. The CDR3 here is CATRGTDKETQYF. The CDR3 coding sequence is TGTGCCACTCGAGGGACAGACAAAGAGACCCAGTACTTC.

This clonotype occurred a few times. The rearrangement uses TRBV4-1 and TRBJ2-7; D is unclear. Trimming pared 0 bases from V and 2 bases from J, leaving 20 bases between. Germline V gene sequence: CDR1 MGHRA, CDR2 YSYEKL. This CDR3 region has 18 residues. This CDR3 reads CASSQEDSGRSVPYEQYF. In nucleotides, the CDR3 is TGCGCCAGCAGCCAAGAAGACTCAGGCAGGTCTGTTCCCTACGAGCAGTACTTC.

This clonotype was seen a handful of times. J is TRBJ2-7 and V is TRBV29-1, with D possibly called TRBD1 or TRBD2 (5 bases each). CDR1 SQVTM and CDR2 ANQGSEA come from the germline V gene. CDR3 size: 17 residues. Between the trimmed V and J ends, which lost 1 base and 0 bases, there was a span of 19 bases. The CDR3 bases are TGCAGCGTTGAAGTCCGGGGCCTCCTGCATAGCTCCTACGAGCAGTACTTC. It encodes CSVEVRGLLHSSYEQYF.

CDR3 in amino acids: CASSRRQLETQYF. DNA for the CDR3: TGTGCCAGCAGCCGCCGACAGTTGGAGACCCAGTACTTC. The V and J genes are TRBV12-3 or TRBV12-4 and TRBJ2-5; D perhaps matches TRBD1 (5 bases). The ends were cut back, 6 bases at V and 5 bases at J, with 13 bases in the middle. The CDR3 covers 13 residues.

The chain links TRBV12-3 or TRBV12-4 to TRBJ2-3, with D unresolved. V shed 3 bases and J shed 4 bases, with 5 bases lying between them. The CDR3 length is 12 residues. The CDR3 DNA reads TGTGCCAGCAGTTTGTATCCAGATACGCAGTATTTT. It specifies CASSLYPDTQYF.